This note documents a single TCR beta chain sequence. V was pared by 4 bases and J by 2 bases, with 8 bases of the junction left unmatched. The germline V gene encodes CDR1 LGHNA and CDR2 YSLEER. The CDR3 is 16 residues long. The assay was immunoSEQ multiplex PCR, and TCRdb's table has in-frame clones only and misses some. The sample lists approximately 79,000 clones, around 84% seen once, with about 20% in the top ten. The source of the sample is a study of blood T cell repertoires in COVID-19. Looking at the study overall: Samples came from the United States, Italy and Spain, spanning acute and convalescent COVID-19. Nucleic acid was either cDNA or gDNA, and it came from T cells, B-cell-depleted T cells, or PBMCs.

This TCR was sampled from a woman in her forties or fifties with acute or convalescent COVID-19. The sequenced sample was peripheral blood. J is TRBJ2-1 and V is TRBV4-3, with 7 bases aligning to TRBD2. The CDR3 coding sequence is TGCGCCAGCAGCCGAGGGGCCCGGGGGGCCTACAATGAGCAGTTCTTC. Its protein product is CASSRGARGAYNEQFF.